These T cell receptor beta chains were read from a single sample in a study of cytomegalovirus exposure and HLA in healthy donors. Profiled with immunoSEQ multiplex PCR; TCRdb holds only in-frame clones, not every one. The repertoire holds about 54,000 clones, with 70% to 80% as singletons. What was sequenced was PBMCs. The receptors were sampled from a female donor in good health and CMV-seronegative. Each CDR3 is given with its conserved first and last residue. Fields, in order: V gene, clone size, D gene, J gene, CDR3 protein, CDR3 DNA. A D gene is named only where the DNA matches it firmly. Some rows have no size entry. The others give once, few or many, or a class for an expanded clone.

TRBV19,few,-,TRBJ2-6,CASMPQASGANVLTF,TGTGCCAGTATGCCCCAGGCCTCTGGGGCCAACGTCCTGACTTTC
TRBV7-3,-,-,TRBJ2-3,CASSLVQGTTDTQYF,TGTGCCAGCAGCTTAGTGCAGGGAACTACAGATACGCAGTATTTT
TRBV6-5,-,-,TRBJ1-2,CASSQGNNYGYTF,TGTGCCAGCAGTCAGGGGAATAACTATGGCTACACCTTC
TRBV27,-,TRBD1,TRBJ1-4,CASSSRDRGDLGEKLFF,TGTGCCAGCAGTTCCCGGGACAGGGGTGATCTCGGCGAAAAACTGTTTTTT
TRBV7-9,-,-,TRBJ2-7,CASSSDNLYEQYF,TGTGCCAGCAGCTCAGACAACCTGTACGAGCAGTACTTC
TRBV9,-,-,TRBJ2-3,CASSVSTARGDTQYF,TGTGCCAGCAGCGTTTCGACTGCCCGCGGAGATACGCAGTATTTT
TRBV6-5,-,-,TRBJ1-4,CASSRTATNEKLFF,TGTGCCAGCAGCCGGACAGCAACTAATGAAAAACTGTTTTTT
TRBV2,-,TRBD1,TRBJ2-5,CASSERTGLGETQYF,TGTGCCAGCAGTGAGCGGACAGGGTTGGGTGAGACCCAGTACTTC
TRBV12-5,-,TRBD1,TRBJ1-3,CASGLVQKTGGAGNTIYF,TGTGCTAGTGGTTTGGTACAGAAGACAGGGGGCGCGGGAAACACCATATATTTT
TRBV4-1,-,-,TRBJ2-3,CASSQQQGPDTQYF,TGCGCCAGCAGCCAACAGCAGGGTCCAGATACGCAGTATTTT
TRBV11-2,-,-,TRBJ2-7,CASSIGRYKETYEQYF,TGTGCCAGCAGCATTGGGAGGTACAAGGAGACCTACGAGCAGTACTTC
TRBV7-6,-,-,TRBJ1-1,CASSQITTTEAFF,TGTGCCAGCAGCCAGATTACCACCACTGAAGCTTTCTTT
TRBV6-5,-,-,TRBJ1-4,CASRLGQAEKLFF,TGTGCCAGCAGGTTAGGTCAGGCTGAAAAACTGTTTTTT
TRBV5-6,once,-,TRBJ2-3,CASSSRGGVGTDTQYF,TGTGCCAGCAGCTCCCGAGGGGGGGTCGGCACAGATACGCAGTATTTT
TRBV30,few,-,TRBJ1-1,CAWSVKDRPFF,TGTGCCTGGAGTGTGAAAGACAGGCCTTTCTTT
TRBV7-8,once,-,TRBJ1-6,CASSLNRATPLHF,TGTGCCAGCAGCTTAAACAGGGCGACACCCCTCCACTTT
TRBV11-2,few,-,TRBJ2-3,CASSPDGRGADTQYF,TGTGCCAGCAGCCCGGATGGCAGGGGCGCCGATACGCAGTATTTT
TRBV11-1,-,TRBD2,TRBJ2-1,CASSRTSGGVSSYNEQFF,TGTGCCAGCAGCCGGACTAGCGGGGGGGTAAGCTCCTACAATGAGCAGTTCTTC
TRBV5-4,-,TRBD1,TRBJ2-7,CASSLKDRGLSYEQYF,TGTGCCAGCAGCCTAAAGGACAGGGGCCTCTCCTACGAGCAGTACTTC
TRBV11-3,few,-,TRBJ2-7,CASSLEAGMSEQYF,TGTGCCAGCAGCTTAGAAGCAGGGATGAGCGAGCAGTACTTC
TRBV6-1,-,-,TRBJ2-1,CASSSAGPAYNEQFF,TGTGCCAGCAGCTCTGCAGGTCCCGCCTACAATGAGCAGTTCTTC
TRBV9,-,-,TRBJ1-2,CASQQGNYGYTF,TGTGCCAGCCAGCAGGGGAACTATGGCTACACCTTC
TRBV7-3,-,-,TRBJ1-1,CASSLTQGTNTEAFF,TGTGCCAGCAGCTTAACCCAGGGAACGAACACTGAAGCTTTCTTT